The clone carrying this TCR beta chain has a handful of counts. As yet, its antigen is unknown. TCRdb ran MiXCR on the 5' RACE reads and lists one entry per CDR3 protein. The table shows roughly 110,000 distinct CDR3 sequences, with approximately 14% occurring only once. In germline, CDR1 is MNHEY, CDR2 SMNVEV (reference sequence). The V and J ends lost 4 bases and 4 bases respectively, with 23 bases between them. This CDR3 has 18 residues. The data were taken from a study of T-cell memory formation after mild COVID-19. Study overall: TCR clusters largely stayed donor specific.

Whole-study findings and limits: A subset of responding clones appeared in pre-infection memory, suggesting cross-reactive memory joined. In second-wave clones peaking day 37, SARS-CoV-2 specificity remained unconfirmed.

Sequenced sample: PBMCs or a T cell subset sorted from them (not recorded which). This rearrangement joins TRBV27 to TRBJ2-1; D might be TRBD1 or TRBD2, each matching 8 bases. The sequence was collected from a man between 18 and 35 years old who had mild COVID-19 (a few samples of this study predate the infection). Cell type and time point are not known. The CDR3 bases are TGTGCCAGCAGTTCGACCGGCGGGGGGACAGGATTGTACAATGAGCAGTTCTTC. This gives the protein CASSSTGGGTGLYNEQFF.